A selection of T cell receptor beta chains follows, all from one sample in a study of shared clonotypes between healthy human individuals. Sequenced by immunoSEQ multiplex PCR; TCRdb stores in-frame clones only, minus some. The repertoire holds around 2.5 million clones, with 80% to 95% as singletons. Sample: naive CD4+ T cells from PBMCs. Receptor source: a man aged 18 to 29 in good health. Some clones in this sample may be carry-over from other donors' samples. CDR3s include the opening cysteine and the closing phenylalanine or tryptophan. A D gene is named only where the DNA matches it firmly. A row's size may be missing; if present it is once, few, many or a size class.

TRBJ2-5 once TRBV6-1 - TGTGCCAGCAGCCTCTTTGGGGAGACCCAGTACTTC CASSLFGETQYF
TRBJ1-1 - TRBV27 - TGTGCCAGCAGTTCCCAACCCAGGGGACCCCATTTGAACACTGAAGCTTTCTTT CASSSQPRGPHLNTEAFF
TRBJ1-4 - TRBV6-5 - TGTGCCAGCAGTTCCCTGTCTGGGACAAGAAATGAAAAACTGTTTTTT CASSSLSGTRNEKLFF
TRBJ2-2 - TRBV7-9 TRBD1 TGTGCCAGCAGCGGGGACAGAGGGAACACCGGGGAGCTGTTTTTT CASSGDRGNTGELFF
TRBJ2-5 - TRBV5-4 TRBD1 TGTGCCAGCAGCCCACGGACAGGGAGGGAGACCCAGTACTTC CASSPRTGRETQYF
TRBJ1-3 - TRBV7-3 - TGTGCCAGCAGCCATCCGACGGAGAACACCATATATTTT CASSHPTENTIYF
TRBJ2-1 - TRBV7-2 - TGTGCCAGCAGCCCTGGGGCGGGATCCTACAATGAGCAGTTCTTC CASSPGAGSYNEQFF
TRBJ1-2 - TRBV5-4 - TGTGCCAGCAGCTTGGCCTACGGCGGGGGCTACACCTTC CASSLAYGGGYTF
TRBJ2-5 once TRBV4-1 TRBD2 TGCGCCAGCAGCCAACCGGGACTAGCGGGAGGGGTGCAAGAGACCCAGTACTTC CASSQPGLAGGVQETQYF
TRBJ2-7 - TRBV7-8 - TGTGCCAGCAGCTTAGGTACGGCAAACTACGAGCAGTACTTC CASSLGTANYEQYF
TRBJ1-4 - TRBV28 TRBD1 TGTGCCAGCAGTTTACGCTATGCATGGGGACAGGGAGAAAAACTGTTTTTT CASSLRYAWGQGEKLFF
TRBJ1-1 - TRBV18 - TGTGCCAGCTCACCGGGTGGCGGGGGCACTGAAGCTTTCTTT CASSPGGGGTEAFF
TRBJ2-7 once TRBV7-9 - TGTGCCAGCAGCTTAGTGCCGGGAAATACCTACGAGCAGTACTTC CASSLVPGNTYEQYF
TRBJ2-1 - TRBV4-2 - TGTGCCAGCGCTTCAGGTCAAGACCATGAGCAGTTCTTC CASASGQDHEQFF
TRBJ2-7 once TRBV6-5 - TGTGCCAGCAGCCGGACCGCGACGGCTTACGAGCAGTACTTC CASSRTATAYEQYF
TRBJ1-1 - TRBV7-3 TRBD1 TGTGCCAGCAGCTGGGACAGGGGCACTGAAGCTTTCTTT CASSWDRGTEAFF
TRBJ1-5 once TRBV7-2 - TGTGCCAGCAGCTTAGGACATTGGGAGCCCCAGCATTTT CASSLGHWEPQHF
TRBJ2-1 - TRBV19 TRBD2 TGTGCCAGTAGTATAGCCATGGGGGGAGGGTCCTACAATGAGCAGTTCTTC CASSIAMGGGSYNEQFF
TRBJ2-4 - TRBV4-1 - TGCGCCAGCAGCCAGAAGGGCGCCCCCCTTAAAAACATTCAGTACTTC CASSQKGAPLKNIQYF
TRBJ2-1 - TRBV12-5 TRBD2 TGTGCTAGTGCAAAGGGGTTAGCGGGGAATGAGCAGTTCTTC CASAKGLAGNEQFF
TRBJ2-7 - TRBV5-4 TRBD1 TGTGCCAGCAGCGGTACAGGGGGCACAACCTACGAGCAGTACTTC CASSGTGGTTYEQYF
TRBJ2-1 - TRBV5-4 TRBD2 TGTGCCAGCAGCCCCGGGACTAGCGAGATCAATGAGCAGTTCTTC CASSPGTSEINEQFF
TRBJ2-5 - TRBV9 TRBD1 TGTGCCAGCAGCCGAGGGGGACAGGGCCAAGAGACCCAGTACTTC CASSRGGQGQETQYF
TRBJ1-1 - TRBV21-1 - TGTGCCAGCAGCAAAGAGGGTGGCACTGAAGCTTTCTTT CASSKEGGTEAFF
TRBJ2-2 - TRBV6-1 - TGTGCCAGCAGTGAAGAGACAGAAGTCGGGGAGCTGTTTTTT CASSEETEVGELFF
TRBJ2-7 - TRBV19 - TGTGCCAGCTTGACCCCGAGGGGCTACGAGCAGTACTTC CASLTPRGYEQYF
TRBJ1-2 - TRBV18 - TGTGCCAGCTCGCCGGCCTCGGTACGGGATGGCTACACCTTC CASSPASVRDGYTF
TRBJ2-3 once TRBV29-1 - TGCAGCGTCGAGACGAACAGGGCTGTAGCAGATACGCAGTATTTT CSVETNRAVADTQYF
TRBJ2-3 - TRBV10-2 - TGCGCCAGCAGACCGGGACTTACCACAGATACGCAGTATTTT CASRPGLTTDTQYF
TRBJ2-7 - TRBV5-1 - TGCGCCAGCAGCTTCTTGGAGAAGGGGTTGGGGGAGCAGTACTTC CASSFLEKGLGEQYF
TRBJ1-4 - TRBV7-2 - TGTGCCAGCAGCCCTCCCGGCGGCAACGAAAAACTGTTTTTT CASSPPGGNEKLFF
TRBJ1-4 - TRBV7-9 TRBD1 TGTGCCAGCAGCAAGGACAGGGGAGCAACTAATGAAAAACTGTTTTTT CASSKDRGATNEKLFF
TRBJ1-1 few TRBV28 TRBD1 TGTGCCAGCAGGGTCGGACAGGTTCTTGAAGCTTTCTTT CASRVGQVLEAFF
TRBJ2-2 - TRBV5-1 TRBD1 TGCGCCAGCAGCCGGGGACAGGCGAACACCGGGGAGCTGTTTTTT CASSRGQANTGELFF
TRBJ2-5 - TRBV9 TRBD1 TGTGCCAGCAGCGTGTCCCCCAGATCGACAGGGGAACAAGAGACCCAGTACTTC CASSVSPRSTGEQETQYF
TRBJ1-2 - TRBV29-1 - TGCAGCGTTGAAAGGCAACGGGACTCGGAGCATGGCTACACCTTC CSVERQRDSEHGYTF
TRBJ1-2 - TRBV4-1 - TGCGCCAGCAGCCGCTCCGGCGACAACTATGGCTACACCTTC CASSRSGDNYGYTF
TRBJ1-1 - TRBV7-6 - TGTGCCAGCAGCTTATCCCTACAGGCTACCGAAGCTTTCTTT CASSLSLQATEAFF
TRBJ1-4 - TRBV5-4 - TGTGCCAGCAGCTTAGGTGGAGCACTTAATGAAAAACTGTTTTTT CASSLGGALNEKLFF
TRBJ2-3 once TRBV13 - TGTGCCAGCTCACCCTCGGGTCGTGTCACAGATACGCAGTATTTT CASSPSGRVTDTQYF